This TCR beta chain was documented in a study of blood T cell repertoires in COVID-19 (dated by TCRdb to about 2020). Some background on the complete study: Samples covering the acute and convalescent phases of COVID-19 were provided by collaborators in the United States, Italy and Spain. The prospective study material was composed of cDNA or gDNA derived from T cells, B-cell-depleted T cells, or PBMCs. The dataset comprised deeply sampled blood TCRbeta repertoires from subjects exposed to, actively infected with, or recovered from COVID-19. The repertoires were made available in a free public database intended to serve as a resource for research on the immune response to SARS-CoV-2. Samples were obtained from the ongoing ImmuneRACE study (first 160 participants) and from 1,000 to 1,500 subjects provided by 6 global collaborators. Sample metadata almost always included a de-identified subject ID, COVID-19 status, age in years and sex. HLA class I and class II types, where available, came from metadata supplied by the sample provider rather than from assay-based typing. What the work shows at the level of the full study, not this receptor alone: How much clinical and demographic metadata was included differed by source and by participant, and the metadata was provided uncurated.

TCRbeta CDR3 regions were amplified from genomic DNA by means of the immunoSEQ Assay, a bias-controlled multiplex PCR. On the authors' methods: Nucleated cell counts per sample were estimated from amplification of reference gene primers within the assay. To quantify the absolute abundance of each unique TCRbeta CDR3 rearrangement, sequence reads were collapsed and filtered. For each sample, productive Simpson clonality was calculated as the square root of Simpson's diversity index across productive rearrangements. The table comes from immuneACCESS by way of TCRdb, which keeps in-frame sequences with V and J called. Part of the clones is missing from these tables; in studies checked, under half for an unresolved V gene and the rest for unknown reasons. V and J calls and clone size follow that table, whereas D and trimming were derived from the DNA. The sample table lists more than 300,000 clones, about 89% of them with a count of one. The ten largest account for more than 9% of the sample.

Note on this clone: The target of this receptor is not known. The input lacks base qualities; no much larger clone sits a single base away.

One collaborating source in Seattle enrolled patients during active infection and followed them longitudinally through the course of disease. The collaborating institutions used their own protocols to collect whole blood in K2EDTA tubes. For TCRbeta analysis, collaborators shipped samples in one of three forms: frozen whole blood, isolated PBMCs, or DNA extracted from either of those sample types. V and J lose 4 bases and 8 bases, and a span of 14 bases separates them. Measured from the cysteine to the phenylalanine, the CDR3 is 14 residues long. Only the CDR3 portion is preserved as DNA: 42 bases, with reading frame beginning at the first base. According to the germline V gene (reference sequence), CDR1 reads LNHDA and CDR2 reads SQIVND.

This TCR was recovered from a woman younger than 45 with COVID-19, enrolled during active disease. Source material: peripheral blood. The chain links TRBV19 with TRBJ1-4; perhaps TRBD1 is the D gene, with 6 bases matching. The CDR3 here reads CASSKGVFTEKLFF. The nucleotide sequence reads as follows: TGTGCCAGTAGTAAGGGGGTGTTTACAGAAAAACTGTTTTTT.